This TCR beta chain came from a study of T cell responses to AZD1222 COVID-19 vaccine. As regards this clone: Its antigen remains unknown.

Study-level points and caveats: Every sample of the repertoires postdated the peak T cell response.

TCRdb's copy holds only in-frame clones and misses some; the assay was immunoSEQ multiplex PCR. The repertoire has 150,000 to 200,000 clones, 94% of them found once; the top ten carry roughly 4.6%. CDR1 and CDR2 (germline): WSHSY, SAAADI. CDR3 length: 11 amino acids. The ends were cut back, 6 bases at V and 8 bases at J, with 8 bases in the middle. The sequencing used peripheral blood, collected 28 days after the second AZD1222 dose. The chain has TRBV10-2 and TRBJ1-3; the D is unclear. The source of this sequence is an adult who received the AZD1222 COVID-19 vaccine. This chain's CDR3 is CASSPDYTIYF. As DNA, the CDR3 is TGCGCCAGCAGCCCCGACTACACCATATATTTT.